The clone carrying this TCR beta chain was recorded a few times. Its matching antigen is unknown. Treatment denoted: approximately 9-day PBMC culture with coronavirus spike peptide pools or control peptides (ViraFEST assay). During the years 2011-2018, before the COVID-19 pandemic, the unexposed donor's CD4+ T cells were collected. This record belongs to a study of vaccination and CD4 T cells after COVID-19. Looking at the study overall: Overlapping peptides covering the spike proteins of SARS-CoV-2, HCoV-NL63, HCoV-OC43 and HCoV-229E were added to stimulate cells.

The study sequenced cultured CD4+ T cell DNA using the Oncomine TCR Beta short-read assay. The authors extracted genomic DNA from cultured CD4+ T cells. TCRdb reprocessed the PCR reads via MiXCR and lists one record per CDR3 protein. The table records under 10,000 distinct CDR3 sequences, around a third of them present only once. Germline loops: CDR1 MNHEY, CDR2 SVGEGT. V lost 0 bases and J 0 bases, leaving 11 bases between the germline ends. This CDR3 comprises 16 residues. The source of this sequence is a human donor in good health. The sample was CD4+ T cells from blood, cultured in vitro. The V gene is TRBV6-2 or TRBV6-3, the J gene TRBJ1-2; no clear D. CDR3 DNA: TGTGCCAGCAGTTACTCGCTACGGGATCCTAACTATGGCTACACCTTC. Amino acid sequence: CASSYSLRDPNYGYTF.